Listed below are T cell receptor beta chains from one sample, sequenced in a study of blood T cells in healthy people across ages. TCRdb re-analysed the 5' RACE reads in MiXCR, keeping a single row per CDR3 protein. The profile shows about 1.7 million distinct CDR3 sequences, about 30% of them singletons. Sequencing was performed on blood. These receptors were obtained from a woman in her 30s in good health. Both conserved end residues are part of each CDR3. A D gene is named only where the DNA matches it firmly. Rows give clone size only sometimes, using once, few, many, or a class for an expanded clone.

D	V	J	length	size	CDR3	DNA
-	TRBV20-1	TRBJ2-3	13	few	CSARVQSTDTQYF	TGCAGTGCTAGAGTCCAGAGCACAGATACGCAGTATTTT
TRBD2	TRBV20-1	TRBJ2-7	18	many	CSARVTRASGSRPYEQYF	TGCAGTGCTAGAGTCACCCGGGCTAGCGGGAGTAGGCCTTACGAGCAGTACTTC
TRBD2	TRBV3-1	TRBJ2-5	15	-	CASSRVGTTQETQYF	TGTGCCAGCAGCCGAGTCGGGACTACCCAGGAGACCCAGTACTTC
-	TRBV5-1	TRBJ2-3	15	few	CASRREAASTDTQYF	TGCGCCAGCAGACGTGAGGCTGCTAGCACAGATACGCAGTATTTT
TRBD2	TRBV15	TRBJ2-1	16	few	CATSRDLAGGQNEQFF	TGTGCCACCAGCAGAGATCTGGCGGGGGGGCAAAATGAGCAGTTCTTC
-	TRBV30	TRBJ1-2	13	-	CAWTVGSPYGYTF	TGTGCCTGGACTGTAGGTTCACCCTATGGCTACACCTTC
-	TRBV10-3	TRBJ1-2	14	few	CAISDKQGPYGYTF	TGTGCCATCAGTGATAAACAGGGTCCCTATGGCTACACCTTC
TRBD2	TRBV2	TRBJ2-1	13	few	CASKTSGNNEQFF	TGTGCCAGCAAGACTAGCGGAAACAATGAGCAGTTCTTC
TRBD1	TRBV12-3/TRBV12-4	TRBJ1-2	15	many	CASTGEATGEDGYTF	TGTGCCAGCACGGGTGAAGCGACAGGGGAGGATGGCTACACCTTC
-	TRBV10-3	TRBJ1-1	15	-	CAIIEGGPGNTEAFF	TGTGCTATCATCGAAGGGGGGCCGGGGAACACTGAAGCTTTCTTT
-	TRBV7-2	TRBJ2-2	16	-	CASSPPRDSITGELFF	TGTGCCAGCAGCCCCCCAAGGGATTCGATTACCGGGGAGCTGTTTTTT
TRBD2	TRBV20-1	TRBJ2-7	18	few	CSARDMVLAGVSSYEQYF	TGCAGTGCTAGAGATATGGTGCTAGCGGGAGTATCATCCTACGAGCAGTACTTC
TRBD1	TRBV28	TRBJ1-1	14	-	CASTGQGKITEAFF	TGTGCCAGCACGGGACAGGGAAAGATCACTGAAGCTTTCTTT
-	TRBV6-6	TRBJ1-2	13	-	CASSYTGSEGYTF	TGTGCCAGCAGTTATACAGGGTCGGAAGGCTACACCTTC
-	TRBV2	TRBJ2-3	13	few	CASSELRGDTQYF	TGTGCCAGCAGTGAATTACGGGGGGATACGCAGTATTTT
-	TRBV7-2	TRBJ2-2	11	once	CASTYSGELFF	TGTGCCAGCACCTATTCCGGGGAGCTGTTTTTT
-	TRBV5-1	TRBJ1-2	14	-	CASSGEGANYGYTF	TGCGCCAGCAGCGGCGAAGGAGCTAACTATGGCTACACCTTC
-	TRBV11-2	TRBJ2-1	14	-	CASSLAPTGYEQFF	TGTGCCAGCAGCTTAGCCCCAACAGGGTATGAGCAGTTCTTC
TRBD2	TRBV5-1	TRBJ2-2	17	-	CASSPSSGSFNTGELFF	TGCGCCAGCAGCCCTAGTAGCGGGAGCTTTAACACCGGGGAGCTGTTTTTT
-	TRBV21-1	TRBJ1-5	11	-	CASTAEGPQHF	TGTGCCAGCACCGCGGAGGGGCCCCAGCATTTT
-	TRBV14	TRBJ2-7	16	-	CVSSQEGTRAGYEQYF	TGTGTCAGCAGCCAAGAGGGCACCCGGGCAGGCTACGAGCAGTACTTC
-	TRBV12-3/TRBV12-4	TRBJ2-1	11	many	CASSLYGEQFF	TGTGCCAGCAGTTTGTACGGTGAGCAGTTCTTC
TRBD2	TRBV12-3/TRBV12-4	TRBJ2-7	14	-	CASSPGLVGSEQYF	TGTGCCAGCAGTCCTGGACTAGTGGGTTCCGAGCAGTACTTC
-	TRBV12-3/TRBV12-4	TRBJ1-4	14	-	CASRDGGTNEKLFF	TGTGCCAGCAGGGACGGGGGTACTAATGAAAAACTGTTTTTT
-	TRBV20-1	TRBJ2-3	13	few	CSGRGGSRDTQYF	TGCAGTGGTAGGGGGGGGAGCAGAGATACGCAGTATTTT